The 17 T cell receptor beta chains below come from one sample, sequenced in a study of blood T cells in healthy people across ages. The use of a sample-barcoded 5' primer and a J-beta primer mix characterized a second PCR of 7 to 11 cycles. MiXCR, run by TCRdb on the 5' RACE reads, gives a single entry per CDR3 protein. The repertoire has roughly 1,000,000 distinct CDR3 sequences, approximately 25% of them found once; the top ten carry approximately 0.79%. These same data were also listed under a study on T cells of mothers and their children.

Sequencing used blood. These receptor sequences come from a girl aged 2 to 10 in good health.

This clonotype was detected only once. The chain joins TRBV7-9 to TRBJ2-1, with 9 bases matching TRBD2. V shed 5 bases and J 1 base; nucleotides not matched to a gene: 9. The germline CDR1 and CDR2 sequences are SEHNR and FQNEAQ (reference sequence). The CDR3 totals 17 residues. The CDR3 DNA reads TGTGCCAGCAGCACTGGGTCCCTAGCGGGGTCCTACAATGAGCAGTTCTTC. It encodes CASSTGSLAGSYNEQFF.

This sequence joins TRBV7-6 and TRBJ2-1, with a weak D call TRBD2 (7 bases). CDR3 size: 16 residues. V lost 3 bases and J lost 6, with 18 bases in between. Germline CDR1 is SGHVS and CDR2 is FNYEAQ. DNA of the CDR3: TGTGCCAGCAGCTTTAGTGGGCGGGGGCCGGGCAATGAGCAGTTCTTC. Amino acid sequence: CASSFSGRGPGNEQFF. Full variable domain (missing parts from reference TRBV7-6 and TRBJ2-1): GAGVSQSPRYKVTKRGQDVALRCDPISGHVSLYWYRQALGQGPEFLTYFNYEAQQDKSGLPNDRFSAERPEGSISTLTIQRTEQRDSAMYRCASSFSGRGPGNEQFFGPGTRLTVL.

The chain has TRBV5-1 and TRBJ2-7; perhaps TRBD2 as D (5 bases). V lost 6 bases and J lost 0, with 13 bases in between. The CDR3 has 14 residues. Germline CDR1 SGHRS, CDR2 YFSETQ. The CDR3 here is CASTKDSSSYEQYF. The CDR3 nucleotides are TGCGCCAGCACCAAGGACTCGAGCTCCTACGAGCAGTACTTC.

The chain combines TRBV6-1 with TRBJ2-5, with 14 bases that match TRBD2. The CDR3 length is 17 residues. Germline V gene data show CDR1 as MNHNS and CDR2 as SASEGT. V gave up 6 bases and J gave up 6 bases; unmatched junction bases: 12. The CDR3 loop is CASSSGLAGGARQTQYF. The CDR3 nucleotides are TGTGCCAGCAGCTCCGGACTAGCGGGGGGAGCTAGGCAGACCCAGTACTTC.

The CDR3 nucleotides are TGTGCCAGTAGCGGCAGGGAGAGGAACACTGAAGCTTTCTTT. It yields the protein CASSGRERNTEAFF. The chain combines TRBV19 with TRBJ1-1, with a possible D match to TRBD1 (5 bases). The CDR3 runs 14 residues. CDR1 and CDR2 (germline): LNHDA, SQIVND (reference sequence). Trimming removed 6 bases at V and 1 base at J, with 12 bases between.

V is TRBV7-9 and J is TRBJ2-6; the D call may be TRBD1 or TRBD2 (5 bases each). V lost 1 base, J lost 0 bases, and 7 bases lay in between. The CDR3 has 16 residues. The germline V gene encodes CDR1 SEHNR and CDR2 FQNEAQ (reference sequence). CDR3 protein: CASSLVGDSGANVLTF. Written as DNA, the CDR3 is TGTGCCAGCAGCTTAGTGGGGGACTCTGGGGCCAACGTCCTGACTTTC.

The chain recombines TRBV7-3 with TRBJ2-3; 7 nucleotides line up with TRBD2. Germline V gives CDR1 SGHTA, CDR2 FQGTGA. The CDR3 has 16 amino acids. After removal of 0 bases from V and 1 base from J, the junction contained 4 bases not matched to a gene. CDR3 DNA: TGTGCCAGCAGCTTAACGGGAGGGAGAGGCACAGATACGCAGTATTTT. Translated: CASSLTGGRGTDTQYF. Variable domain in full (rest from reference TRBV7-3 and TRBJ2-3): GAGVSQTPSNKVTEKGKYVELRCDPISGHTALYWYRQSLGQGPEFLIYFQGTGAADDSGLPNDRFFAVRPEGSVSTLKIQRTERGDSAVYLCASSLTGGRGTDTQYFGPGTRLTVL.

This clonotype has just a few counts. V gene TRBV20-1 combines with J gene TRBJ2-7; possibly TRBD1 for D (5 bases). The CDR3 sequence is 13 residues long. Germline values: CDR1 DFQATT, CDR2 SNEGSKA (reference sequence). V was clipped by 2 bases and J by 3 bases, with 11 bases between them. The DNA for the CDR3 is TGCAGTGCTAGACCTAAGGGGCTCTACGAGCAGTACTTC. Protein: CSARPKGLYEQYF.

The table lists this clonotype with a few counts. The chain employs TRBV12-3 or TRBV12-4 and TRBJ2-5, with TRBD1 matching over 7 bases. The end of the DNA fits TRBJ2-7 better, so the J call may be wrong. The CDR3 loop spans 14 amino acids. The DNA of the CDR3 is TGTGCCAGTAGTCCACAGGGGAACTCCTACGAGCAGTACTTC. Translated, it gives CASSPQGNSYEQYF.

This clonotype was seen at least ten times. The rearrangement joins TRBV4-3 to TRBJ1-2; D is ambiguous. The CDR3 contains 15 residues. V was trimmed by 0 bases and J by 8 bases, leaving 16 bases between them. From germline, CDR1 is LGHNA and CDR2 YSLEER. CDR3 sequence: CASSQELRPPEGYTF. The CDR3 DNA sequence: TGCGCCAGCAGCCAAGAGTTAAGGCCCCCGGAGGGCTACACCTTC.

The V gene is TRBV7-9, the J gene TRBJ1-6; D unclear. The CDR3 covers 18 residues. Trimming cost V 2 bases and J 0 bases, with 14 bases left between them. CDR1 and CDR2 (germline): SEHNR, FQNEAQ (reference sequence). The CDR3 DNA sequence: TGTGCCAGCAGCTTAAAGGACTTCCGAAGCTCCTATAATTCACCCCTCCACTTT. It specifies CASSLKDFRSSYNSPLHF.

This clonotype was observed a few times. V gene TRBV27 combines with J gene TRBJ2-7; 8 bases align to TRBD1. Germline CDR1 MNHEY, CDR2 SMNVEV (reference sequence). Trimming cost V 5 bases and J 3 bases; bases outside gene matches: 9. The CDR3 runs to 15 residues. The CDR3 DNA reads TGTGCCAGCAGTCCCAGACGGACAGGGTACTACGAGCAGTACTTC. Protein product: CASSPRRTGYYEQYF.

The count of this clonotype is one. This rearrangement joins TRBV6-2 or TRBV6-3 to TRBJ2-6, with D unclear. V shed 4 bases and J shed 1 base, with 8 bases lying between them. The CDR3 loop spans 15 amino acids. Germline assignment: CDR1 MNHEY and CDR2 SVGEGT. This CDR3 reads CASSSRYSGANVLTF. CDR3 bases: TGTGCCAGCAGTTCCCGGTATTCTGGGGCCAACGTCCTGACTTTC.

The V call is TRBV6-5, the J call TRBJ2-7, with D uncertain. This CDR3 region has 14 residues. Germline values: CDR1 MNHEY, CDR2 SVGAGI. The germline V and J ends were trimmed by 0 bases and 2 bases, with 8 bases remaining between them. CDR3 residues: CASSYSAEPYEQYF. The CDR3 DNA follows: TGTGCCAGCAGTTACTCGGCGGAACCCTACGAGCAGTACTTC.

This clonotype was detected only a few times. The chain employs TRBV11-2 and TRBJ2-1; 7 bases align to TRBD1. The CDR3 runs 19 residues. Trimming at V came to 0 bases and at J to 0 bases, leaving 11 bases not matched to a gene. The germline V gene encodes CDR1 SGHAT and CDR2 FQNNGV. The CDR3 region is CASSLDRYGDSSSYNEQFF. The CDR3 DNA sequence: TGTGCCAGCAGCTTAGATCGTTACGGGGACAGCTCCTCCTACAATGAGCAGTTCTTC.

This chain links TRBV3-1 with TRBJ2-5, with a weak D call TRBD1 (5 bases). Trimming pared 3 bases from V and 4 bases from J, leaving 27 bases between. The CDR3 length is 19 residues. Germline CDR1 LGHDT, CDR2 YNNKEL (reference sequence). The CDR3 DNA sequence: TGTGCCAGCAGCCATTTGCGAGTCGTTTATGTTTTAGGGGTAGAGACCCAGTACTTC. The encoded protein is CASSHLRVVYVLGVETQYF.

This clonotype was recorded a few times. The chain carries TRBV4-3 and TRBJ1-3; D remains unclear. Germline assignment: CDR1 LGHNA and CDR2 YSLEER. Trimming removed 0 bases from V and 2 bases from J, with 11 bases in between. The CDR3 extends over 16 amino acids. The CDR3 nucleotides read TGCGCCAGCAGCCAAGATTCGGAGATGCCTGGAAACACCATATATTTT. Protein sequence: CASSQDSEMPGNTIYF.